This T cell receptor (beta chain) emerged from a study of cytomegalovirus exposure and HLA in healthy donors. Study-wide points: TCR sequences were mostly rare, though some public TCRs occurred in many donors. Most CMV-associated TCR beta chains appeared HLA-restricted in a later analysis.

The V and J ends lost 9 bases and 0 bases, in that order; junction bases with no gene match: 5. The CDR3 consists of 14 residues. Germline V lookup: CDR1 MNHEY, CDR2 SMNVEV (reference sequence). Regarding this clone: Its antigen remains unknown. This same CDR3 is encoded by further DNA sequences in the sample.

PCR employed 60 Vbeta and 13 Jbeta primers. Original methodology: A later analysis counted 80 million or so unique TCR beta chains, some 10 million shared. TCRdb's copy holds only in-frame clones and misses some; the assay was immunoSEQ multiplex PCR. D and trimming were read from the DNA, whereas the V and J calls and clone size are those reported in that table. The sample carries roughly 130,000 clones, roughly two thirds recorded once. This chain uses TRBV27 with TRBJ1-3; the match to TRBD1 covers 7 bases. The source of this sequence is a man aged 30 to 45 in good health and CMV-seropositive. The sequenced material came from PBMCs. CDR3 residues: CASKQGYSGNTIYF. In DNA form, the CDR3 reads TGTGCCAGTAAACAGGGGTACTCTGGAAACACCATATATTTT.